This entry lists 23 T cell receptor beta chains sequenced from one sample in a study of T-cell reconstitution after alpha-beta-depleted transplantation in children. Construction of the TCRbeta library involved unique molecular identifiers. TCRdb reprocessed the PCR reads with MiXCR, giving one entry per CDR3 protein. The sample comprises about 980,000 distinct CDR3 sequences, about 31% of which are singletons, and about 28% rests with the top ten. Material: PBMCs, mostly from graft donor cells, obtained 360 days after TCRalphabeta/CD19-depleted stem cell transplant. All receptors come from a boy in the first two years of life who had a stem cell transplant for SCID, so the T cells may come from the graft donor.

This chain connects TRBV7-2 to TRBJ2-4, with 10 bases lining up with TRBD2. Germline V gene lookup returns CDR1 SGHTA and CDR2 FQGNSA. This CDR3 is 13 amino acids long. V was pared by 1 base and J by 16 bases, with 7 bases of the junction left unmatched. The CDR3 region is CASSLGAGGTPYF. Written as DNA, the CDR3 is TGTGCCAGCAGCTTAGGAGCGGGGGGGACTCCATACTTC.

This clonotype turned up a few times. This chain connects TRBV20-1 to TRBJ2-2; TRBD1 aligns across 8 bases. Germline CDR1 and CDR2: DFQATT and SNEGSKA (reference sequence). V was clipped by 6 bases and J by 0 bases; unmatched bases: 3. This CDR3 is built from 14 residues. CDR3: CSARTGPNTGELFF. Here the CDR3 DNA reads TGCAGTGCGCGGACAGGGCCGAACACCGGGGAGCTGTTTTTT.

This clonotype was detected only a few times. V gene TRBV6-1 combines with J gene TRBJ2-5; TRBD2 matches 7 bases. The ends lost 5 bases at V and 3 bases at J; junction bases unmatched: 12. This CDR3 is 16 amino acids long. Germline V gene sequence: CDR1 MNHNS, CDR2 SASEGT. CDR3 region: CASSPHWASGKETQYF. CDR3 bases: TGTGCCAGCAGTCCCCACTGGGCTAGCGGCAAAGAGACCCAGTACTTC.

The chain has TRBV5-1 and TRBJ2-3, with a weak D call TRBD2 (5 bases). This CDR3 has 14 residues. V dropped 6 bases and J dropped 0 bases, with 11 bases sitting between them. CDR1 and CDR2 (germline): SGHRS, YFSETQ. The CDR3 DNA reads TGCGCCAGCACCTTCGGGGTTAGCACAGATACGCAGTATTTT. Amino acids: CASTFGVSTDTQYF.

This clonotype occurred many times. The rearrangement joins TRBV4-1 to TRBJ1-1; TRBD1 might be the D (5 bases). This CDR3 region has 14 residues. Germline-derived CDR1 and CDR2 are MGHRA and YSYEKL. The germline V and J ends were trimmed by 4 bases and 5 bases, with 14 bases remaining between them. CDR3 in amino acids: CASSRGTAWTEAFF. The CDR3 DNA is TGCGCCAGCAGCCGAGGGACGGCCTGGACTGAAGCTTTCTTT.

The V call is TRBV20-1, the J call TRBJ2-5; D is unclear. CDR1 is DFQATT, CDR2 SNEGSKA, per germline (reference sequence). The CDR3 runs to 14 residues. Trimming took 3 bases from V and 1 from J, leaving 12 bases between them. The CDR3 bases are TGCAGTGCTAGGATAGGAACCCTCCAAGAGACCCAGTACTTC. Residues: CSARIGTLQETQYF.

The J gene is TRBJ2-5, the V gene TRBV5-8; 13 bases agree with TRBD2. CDR1 is SGHTS, CDR2 YDEGEE, per germline. The V and J ends lost 2 bases and 5 bases, in that order; junction bases with no gene match: 9. The CDR3 length is 17 residues. CDR3 bases: TGTGCCAGCAGCTTCGGACTAGCGGGGGTTACTGGGGAGACCCAGTACTTC. Translated: CASSFGLAGVTGETQYF.

V and J are TRBV7-9 and TRBJ2-2; no clear D gene. V shed 5 bases and J shed 0 bases, with 7 bases lying between them. This CDR3 region has 14 residues. Germline V lookup: CDR1 SEHNR, CDR2 FQNEAQ (reference sequence). CDR3 in amino acids: CASSPPPNTGELFF. Here the CDR3 DNA reads TGTGCCAGCAGCCCCCCCCCGAACACCGGGGAGCTGTTTTTT.

The genes are TRBV12-3 or TRBV12-4 and TRBJ1-1, with 8 positions matching TRBD1. Trimming at V came to 6 bases and at J to 2 bases, leaving 11 bases not matched to a gene. The CDR3 covers 16 residues. The CDR3 loop reads CASSETRDRLNTEAFF. As DNA, the CDR3 is TGTGCCAGCAGCGAAACCCGGGACAGGCTAAACACTGAAGCTTTCTTT.

CDR3 in amino acids: CASSQEFWQEGPWDTEAFF. The CDR3 DNA sequence: TGCGCCAGCAGCCAAGAATTTTGGCAGGAGGGACCCTGGGACACTGAAGCTTTCTTT. The J gene is TRBJ1-1, the V gene TRBV4-3, with TRBD1 as a possible D gene (5 bases). V lost 0 bases to trimming and J lost 3 bases, with 23 bases between them. CDR3 size: 19 residues. The germline gives CDR1 LGHNA, CDR2 YSLEER.

This chain links TRBV15 with TRBJ1-5; TRBD1 agrees at 8 bases. Germline CDR1 LNHNV, CDR2 YYDKDF (reference sequence). The CDR3 runs to 18 residues. With V trimmed by 4 bases and J by 5 bases, 16 bases remained unmatched. This chain's CDR3 is CATSTTTAPTGDDQPQHF. In DNA, the CDR3 is TGTGCCACCAGCACCACTACCGCTCCGACAGGGGACGATCAGCCCCAGCATTTT.

The table lists this clonotype with a few counts. This chain connects TRBV20-1 to TRBJ2-1; the match to TRBD2 covers 7 bases. Trimming took 3 bases from V and 5 from J; bases not matched to a gene: 13. The germline gives CDR1 DFQATT, CDR2 SNEGSKA (reference sequence). This CDR3 region has 16 residues. The CDR3 protein is CSARRLAVVWDNEQFF. The CDR3 DNA reads TGCAGTGCTAGGAGACTAGCCGTGGTTTGGGACAATGAGCAGTTCTTC.

The chain carries TRBV20-1 and TRBJ2-5, with D possibly being TRBD1 (6 bases). The CDR3 totals 16 residues. The ends were cut back, 1 base at V and 1 base at J, with 16 bases in the middle. Germline CDR1 reads DFQATT; CDR2 reads SNEGSKA (reference sequence). This CDR3 reads CSARVDPGHSQETQYF. CDR3 in DNA: TGCAGTGCTAGAGTCGATCCGGGACACAGCCAAGAGACCCAGTACTTC.

This clonotype turned up a few times. The rearrangement joins TRBV7-6 to TRBJ2-1; 14 bases map to TRBD2. The CDR3 is made up of 18 amino acids. V trimming: 5 bases; J trimming: 0 bases; junction bases outside the gene matches: 6. The V gene's germline CDR1 is SGHVS and CDR2 FNYEAQ. CDR3 DNA: TGTGCCAGCAGCGGGGGACTAGCGGGGGACATCTCCTACAATGAGCAGTTCTTC. Its translation: CASSGGLAGDISYNEQFF.

The V and J genes are TRBV12-3 or TRBV12-4 and TRBJ1-2; D gene unclear. Trimming stripped 3 bases from V and 2 bases from J, with 13 bases between. The CDR3 has 15 residues. CDR3 in DNA: TGTGCCAGCAGTTTCGGACCGCTTACCAACTATGGCTACACCTTC. Translated, it gives CASSFGPLTNYGYTF.

In this sample, this clonotype turned up a few times. The chain uses TRBV4-1 and TRBJ2-7; 9 bases are shared with TRBD1. Germline V gene data show CDR1 as MGHRA and CDR2 as YSYEKL. The ends lost 3 bases at V and 1 base at J; junction bases unmatched: 10. The CDR3 is 17 amino acids. The CDR3 region has the DNA TGCGCCAGCAGCCATCGTCCAAGGGACAGGGATTCCTACGAGCAGTACTTC. It yields the protein CASSHRPRDRDSYEQYF.

The V and J genes are TRBV28 and TRBJ2-3; perhaps TRBD1 as D (5 bases). CDR1 MDHEN and CDR2 SYDVKM come from the germline V gene. V lost 0 bases and J 3 bases, leaving 10 bases between the germline ends. This CDR3 is 15 amino acids long. CDR3 region: CASSLWGRVTDTQYF. The CDR3 region has the DNA TGTGCCAGCAGTTTATGGGGCAGGGTGACAGATACGCAGTATTTT.

The genes are TRBV5-1 and TRBJ1-4, with D maybe TRBD1 (5 bases). Trimming removed 1 base at V and 4 bases at J, with 17 bases between. The CDR3 runs 17 residues. In germline, CDR1 is SGHRS, CDR2 YFSETQ. CDR3 sequence reads: CASSLIQEGSNNEKLFF. In DNA, the CDR3 is TGCGCCAGCAGCTTGATACAGGAGGGCAGTAATAATGAAAAACTGTTTTTT.

The table lists this clonotype with a few counts. This chain connects TRBV6-1 to TRBJ1-1, with D possibly being TRBD1 (6 bases). V was clipped by 4 bases and J by 5 bases, with 14 bases between them. The CDR3 length is 14 residues. Germline CDR1 and CDR2: MNHNS and SASEGT. CDR3 loop: CASSVTGGVTEAFF. CDR3 sequence (DNA): TGTGCCAGCAGTGTGACAGGAGGGGTTACTGAAGCTTTCTTT.

This clonotype was seen a few times. The chain couples TRBV5-1 to TRBJ1-1; possibly TRBD1 for D (5 bases). CDR1 is SGHRS, CDR2 YFSETQ, per germline. V was cut by 1 base and J by 0 bases, with 13 bases left in between. This CDR3 is built from 16 residues. The CDR3 spells CASSLSPQGLNTEAFF. As DNA, the CDR3 is TGCGCCAGCAGCTTGTCTCCCCAGGGCCTGAACACTGAAGCTTTCTTT.

In this sample, this clonotype turned up a few times. The chain links TRBV5-1 to TRBJ2-3; the match to TRBD1 covers 10 bases. Per germline, CDR1 SGHRS and CDR2 YFSETQ. The CDR3 consists of 13 residues. V was pared by 6 bases and J by 11 bases, with 9 bases of the junction left unmatched. This chain's CDR3 is CASTEPGQGLQYF. CDR3 bases: TGCGCCAGCACGGAGCCGGGACAGGGGCTGCAGTATTTT.

This clonotype occurred a few times. The gene calls are TRBV6-1 and TRBJ2-4; 7 bases map to TRBD1. This CDR3 contains 15 residues. With V trimmed by 5 bases and J by 3 bases, 7 bases remained unmatched. Germline V gene lookup returns CDR1 MNHNS and CDR2 SASEGT. CDR3: CASSQDRLGKNIQYF. The DNA of the CDR3 is TGTGCCAGCAGTCAGGACAGGCTGGGCAAAAACATTCAGTACTTC.

The chain recombines TRBV12-3 or TRBV12-4 with TRBJ2-5, with TRBD1 matching over 7 bases. This CDR3 contains 13 residues. V was pared by 8 bases and J by 4 bases, with 7 bases of the junction left unmatched. CDR3 bases: TGTGCCAGCGGAAGGACAGGTCGAGAGACCCAGTACTTC. Amino acids: CASGRTGRETQYF.